The 8 T cell receptor beta chains in this list originate from one sample, sequenced in a study of control samples from healthy donors and cancer patients. Some clones are missing from TCRdb's copy, which holds only in-frame ones; the method was immunoSEQ multiplex PCR. In the table there are roughly 29,000 clones, 70% to 90% of which are singletons. Material for sequencing was formalin-fixed, paraffin-embedded tissue. Receptors originate from a female donor with melanoma.

The chain carries TRBV6-5 and TRBJ2-5; perhaps TRBD1 as D (5 bases). This CDR3 is built from 13 residues. Germline V gene data show CDR1 as MNHEY and CDR2 as SVGAGI. Trimming stripped 6 bases from V and 8 bases from J, with 16 bases between. In DNA form, the CDR3 reads TGTGCCAGCAGGACGAGCAGTACAGGCACCCAGTACTTC. This gives the protein CASRTSSTGTQYF.

The chain couples TRBV9 to TRBJ1-4, with D unresolved. The V end lost 0 bases, the J end lost 7 bases, and 10 bases lay between the germline ends. The CDR3 sequence is 14 residues long. Per germline, CDR1 SGDLS and CDR2 YYNGEE. The DNA for the CDR3 is TGTGCCAGCAGCGTAGGGTACGTTGGTGAAAAACTGTTTTTT. Translating gives CASSVGYVGEKLFF.

V and J are TRBV18 and TRBJ2-1; no firm D call. The germline V and J ends were trimmed by 2 bases and 0 bases, with 8 bases remaining between them. Germline V gives CDR1 KGHSH, CDR2 LQKENI. This CDR3 has 15 amino acids. CDR3 nucleotide sequence: TGTGCCAGCTCACCATCGGTGAGCTCCTACAATGAGCAGTTCTTC. Its protein is CASSPSVSSYNEQFF.

The gene calls are TRBV14 and TRBJ2-7; D not resolved. CDR1 and CDR2 (germline): SGHDN, FVKESK. Trimming removed 4 bases from V and 3 bases from J, with 19 bases in between. There are 16 residues in the CDR3. Written as DNA, the CDR3 is TGTGCCAGCAGCCCCCTTCCCTCTCAACCCTTCTACGAGCAGTACTTC. This codes for CASSPLPSQPFYEQYF.

The chain uses TRBV29-1 and TRBJ1-1; possible D gene TRBD1, 6 bases. Between the trimmed V and J ends, which lost 5 bases and 5 bases, there was a span of 15 bases. This CDR3 has 13 amino acids. Germline CDR1 reads SQVTM; CDR2 reads ANQGSEA. The CDR3 DNA reads as TGCAGCGTTCGGGCTCCAAGGGGGACTGAAGCTTTCTTT. Translated, it gives CSVRAPRGTEAFF.

As regards this clone: Different DNA sequences within this sample yield the same CDR3. The chain joins TRBV3-1 (or the pseudogene TRBV3-2) to TRBJ2-5, with TRBD2 as a possible D gene (5 bases). The CDR3 contains 12 residues. Trimming took 5 bases from V and 5 from J, leaving 9 bases between them. Germline assignment: CDR1 LGHDT and CDR2 YNNKEL (reference sequence). The DNA of the CDR3 is TGTGCCAGCAGCGCCCCGGGGGAGACCCAGTACTTC. Its protein is CASSAPGETQYF.

The rearrangement joins TRBV11-3 to TRBJ2-2; possible D gene TRBD2, 7 bases. V gave up 5 bases and J gave up 8 bases, with 18 bases separating them. Germline assignment: CDR1 SGHNT and CDR2 YENEEA. This CDR3 has 15 amino acids. DNA of the CDR3: TGTGCCAGCAGCAGCACCCGCGGGGGCGGAGGGGAGCTGTTTTTT. Its protein is CASSSTRGGGGELFF.

This sequence joins TRBV6-5 and TRBJ2-3, with D unresolved. The CDR3 has 13 amino acids. CDR1 is MNHEY, CDR2 SVGAGI, per germline. V was pared by 8 bases and J by 0 bases, with 9 bases between. CDR3 residues: CASGWSSTDTQYF. The CDR3 DNA reads as TGTGCCAGCGGGTGGTCAAGCACAGATACGCAGTATTTT.